This T cell receptor beta chain was captured in a study of blood T cell repertoires in COVID-19. Across the whole study: Acute-phase and convalescent COVID-19 samples originated in the United States, Italy and Spain. The analysed material was cDNA or gDNA that came from T cells, B-cell-depleted T cells, or PBMCs.

Per the authors' pipeline: How many nucleated cells were present was estimated from reference gene primer amplification. The data were produced by immunoSEQ multiplex PCR, yet TCRdb's version contains in-frame clones alone and is incomplete. Clone size and the V and J calls come from that table; the DNA yielded D and trimming. The sample includes 90,000 to 120,000 clones, approximately 81% of them seen just once. The CDR3 spans 14 residues. Germline CDR1 and CDR2: SEHNR and FQNEAQ (reference sequence). The V gene lost 8 bases and the J gene lost 1 base, with 13 bases spanning the gap. Sequencing was performed on peripheral blood. The TCR sequence derives from a human donor in a cohort sampled during active COVID-19. The chain joins TRBV7-9 to TRBJ2-3; tentative D call: TRBD1 (6 bases). Here the CDR3 DNA reads TGTGCCAGCCGGGGTGCAGGGGGCACAGATACGCAGTATTTT. It is translated as CASRGAGGTDTQYF.